This T cell receptor (beta chain) is drawn from a study of monozygotic twins with inflammatory bowel disease. Generation of cDNA took place in eight separate reactions per sample. During cDNA synthesis, UMIs that each contained a 6-nucleotide sample barcode were added by means of template switching. TCRdb reworked the 5' RACE reads into one entry per CDR3 protein, no DNA. In total, the table holds just over 300,000 distinct CDR3 sequences. The clonotype comes from a human donor with ulcerative colitis or Crohn's disease, or a healthy co-twin of an affected twin (not recorded which). The sequenced material came from blood.

CDR3 loop: CASSGTSFYNEQFF. V gene TRBV5-6 combines with J gene TRBJ2-1; TCRdb reports TRBD2, a call that lacks DNA to check it against. Per the germline V gene, CDR1 is SGHDT and CDR2 is YYEEEE. The CDR3 extends over 14 amino acids.